A single sample is the source of the 27 T cell receptor beta chains below, sequenced in a study of blood T cell repertoires in COVID-19. Libraries were prepared by immunoSEQ multiplex PCR; TCRdb keeps only in-frame clonotypes and omits some of them. Among 60,000 to 80,000 clones listed, 88% were seen once. Sequencing input: peripheral blood. These receptors were obtained from a human donor in a cohort sampled during active COVID-19.

This clone occurred a few times. The chain couples TRBV18 to TRBJ1-1; 7 positions match TRBD1. The ends lost 8 bases at V and 4 bases at J; junction bases unmatched: 7. The CDR3 loop spans 13 amino acids. Germline V gene data show CDR1 as KGHSH and CDR2 as LQKENI. The CDR3 protein is CASDRVVGTEAFF. The CDR3 nucleotides read TGTGCCAGCGACAGGGTCGTTGGCACTGAAGCTTTCTTT. Complete variable domain (other parts from reference TRBV18 and TRBJ1-1): NAGVMQNPRHLVRRRGQEARLRCSPMKGHSHVYWYRQLPEEGLKFMVYLQKENIIDESGMPKERFSAEFPKEGPSILRIQQVVRGDSAAYFCASDRVVGTEAFFGQGTRLTVV.

This clone was seen more than once but under ten times. The chain employs TRBV10-3 and TRBJ1-2; 7 nucleotides match TRBD1. The germline V gene has CDR1 ENHRY and CDR2 SYGVKD. J gave up 10 bases and V 4 bases, and 12 bases lay outside the gene matches. This CDR3 comprises 14 residues. CDR3 in amino acids: CAISGYGQAYNYTF. The DNA of the CDR3 is TGTGCCATCAGTGGATATGGACAGGCATACAACTACACCTTC.

V and J are TRBV5-1 and TRBJ1-1, with D uncertain. The germline V gene encodes CDR1 SGHRS and CDR2 YFSETQ. V lost 3 bases and J lost 6, with 12 bases in between. CDR3 length equals 13 residues. In DNA form, the CDR3 reads TGCGCCAGCAGCTCGACTGGAATATCTGAAGCTTTCTTT. Translation gives CASSSTGISEAFF.

V gene TRBV6-2 or TRBV6-3 combines with J gene TRBJ1-6; a weak D match, TRBD1 (5 bases). Trimming removed 4 bases at V and 7 bases at J, with 14 bases between. Germline CDR1 is MNHEY and CDR2 is SVGEGT. CDR3 length: 15 residues. As DNA, the CDR3 is TGTGCCAGCAGTTTACCCCAGGGCAGGAATTCACCCCTCCACTTT. The encoded protein is CASSLPQGRNSPLHF.

This clone appeared a single time. The chain employs TRBV19 and TRBJ2-3; 7 positions match TRBD2. The CDR3 extends over 16 amino acids. Germline V gene lookup returns CDR1 LNHDA and CDR2 SQIVND (reference sequence). V lost 8 bases, J lost 0 bases, and 11 bases stayed unmatched. The CDR3 DNA follows: TGTGCCAGTTCGAACCGGGGACTACCAAGCACAGATACGCAGTATTTT. Amino acid sequence: CASSNRGLPSTDTQYF.

The J gene is TRBJ1-2, the V gene TRBV19; 11 nucleotides agree with TRBD1. CDR1 and CDR2 (germline): LNHDA, SQIVND (reference sequence). This CDR3 has 15 residues. V shed 1 base, J shed 8 bases, and the junction held 6 bases outside the gene matches. CDR3 sequence reads: CASSIGGQGADGYTF. DNA for the CDR3: TGTGCCAGTAGTATAGGAGGACAGGGGGCGGACGGCTACACCTTC.

This chain joins TRBV18 and TRBJ1-1, with 7 bases aligning to TRBD1. The germline CDR1 and CDR2 sequences are KGHSH and LQKENI. The CDR3 loop spans 12 amino acids. V lost 8 bases to trimming and J lost 1 base; unmatched junction nucleotides: 1. CDR3 protein: CASHRGNTEAFF. CDR3 sequence (DNA): TGTGCCAGCCACAGGGGGAACACTGAAGCTTTCTTT.

The rearrangement joins TRBV6-2 or TRBV6-3 to TRBJ2-1; 12 bases line up with TRBD1. Germline CDR1 and CDR2: MNHEY and SVGEGT. The CDR3 runs 19 residues. The ends lost 0 bases at V and 4 bases at J; junction bases unmatched: 10. Here the CDR3 reads CASSYSRGDRGHRYNEQFF. The CDR3 DNA follows: TGTGCCAGCAGTTACTCCAGGGGGGACAGGGGGCATCGATACAATGAGCAGTTCTTC.

CDR3 coding DNA: TGTGCCAGCAGCTTAGCGGGGGCCACGGGTGAAAAACTGTTTTTT. As protein: CASSLAGATGEKLFF. This sequence joins TRBV7-6 and TRBJ1-4, with D perhaps TRBD1 (6 bases). This CDR3 contains 15 residues. The germline CDR1 and CDR2 sequences are SGHVS and FNYEAQ. Trimming cost V 0 bases and J 7 bases, with 12 bases left between them.

CDR3 sequence reads: CASSTSTGTAYGYTF. The CDR3 DNA follows: TGTGCCAGTAGTACCTCGACCGGGACAGCATATGGCTACACCTTC. This chain joins TRBV19 and TRBJ1-2; TRBD1 matches at 7 bases. Trimming cost V 4 bases and J 5 bases; bases outside gene matches: 10. Germline V gene data show CDR1 as LNHDA and CDR2 as SQIVND (reference sequence). The CDR3 is made up of 15 amino acids.

J is TRBJ2-1 and V is TRBV11-1; 7 bases fit TRBD1. V shed 2 bases and J 11 bases; nucleotides not matched to a gene: 9. Germline assignment: CDR1 SGHAT and CDR2 FQDESV (reference sequence). This CDR3 is built from 14 residues. CDR3 sequence reads: CASSLRDRKDKQFF. The CDR3 DNA reads TGTGCCAGCAGCTTAAGGGACAGAAAAGATAAGCAGTTCTTC.

CDR3 region: CASSQDLSGTVGKETQYF. CDR3 nucleotides: TGCGCCAGCAGCCAAGATCTGTCCGGGACAGTGGGGAAAGAGACCCAGTACTTC. The chain couples TRBV4-1 to TRBJ2-5; TRBD1 aligns across 7 bases. V dropped 0 bases and J dropped 3; count of bases not matched to a gene: 13. The CDR3 is made up of 18 amino acids. CDR1 is MGHRA and CDR2 is YSYEKL in the germline V gene.

This clone was counted only a few times. The rearrangement uses TRBV5-1 and TRBJ2-7; 14 nucleotides align to TRBD2. The junction had 3 bases not matched to a gene; V was cut back by 3 bases and J by 4 bases. CDR1 and CDR2 (germline): SGHRS, YFSETQ. CDR3 size: 15 residues. CDR3 coding DNA: TGCGCCAGCAGCTGGACTAGCGGGGGGCCGTACGAGCAGTACTTC. Amino acid sequence: CASSWTSGGPYEQYF.

This rearrangement joins TRBV7-9 to TRBJ2-3; 9 nucleotides agree with TRBD2. Germline trimming cut 5 bases from V and 5 bases from J; bases unmatched to any gene: 14. CDR3 length: 17 amino acids. Germline CDR1 SEHNR, CDR2 FQNEAQ (reference sequence). In DNA, the CDR3 is TGTGCCAGCAGCCTTCCCCTTAGCGGGAGCGAGGGAGATACGCAGTATTTT. It encodes CASSLPLSGSEGDTQYF.

The V and J genes are TRBV5-4 and TRBJ2-2; tentative D call: TRBD2 (6 bases). V was pared by 0 bases and J by 8 bases, with 14 bases between. CDR1 is SGHNT and CDR2 is YYREEE in the germline V gene (reference sequence). The CDR3 consists of 15 residues. CDR3 region: CASSLDGGNRGELFF. CDR3 coding DNA: TGTGCCAGCAGCTTGGATGGGGGGAACCGGGGGGAGCTGTTTTTT.

The chain employs TRBV9 and TRBJ2-1, with D possibly TRBD1 on 7 matching bases. The V end was cut by 3 bases, the J end by 7 bases, with 20 bases between. CDR1 is SGDLS, CDR2 YYNGEE, per germline. CDR3 length: 16 residues. CDR3 region: CASSGGAGTAKNEQFF. The CDR3, as DNA: TGTGCCAGCAGCGGGGGGGCCGGGACAGCTAAAAATGAGCAGTTCTTC.

The genes are TRBV4-1 and TRBJ2-7; 11 positions match TRBD2. The CDR3 sequence is 15 residues long. Trimming removed 1 base from V and 6 bases from J; junction bases left unmatched: 5. Looked up from germline, CDR1 is MGHRA and CDR2 is YSYEKL. The CDR3: CASSQGLAGLFEQYF. In DNA form, the CDR3 reads TGCGCCAGCAGCCAAGGACTAGCGGGACTCTTCGAGCAGTACTTC.

The rearrangement links TRBV7-2 to TRBJ2-1; 8 positions match TRBD2. Germline V gene lookup returns CDR1 SGHTA and CDR2 FQGNSA. V trimming: 5 bases; J trimming: 6 bases; junction bases outside the gene matches: 12. The CDR3 spans 16 residues. The DNA for the CDR3 is TGTGCCAGCAGCCCACCGGGACTAGGGTGGAGCAATGAGCAGTTCTTC. Its protein is CASSPPGLGWSNEQFF.

V and J are TRBV19 and TRBJ1-4; 7 bases align to TRBD1. This CDR3 region has 14 residues. Germline V gene sequence: CDR1 LNHDA, CDR2 SQIVND (reference sequence). J was trimmed by 0 bases and V by 6 bases; bases with no gene match: 1. The DNA for the CDR3 is TGTGCCAGTAGAGACAGGGCAACTAATGAAAAACTGTTTTTT. Encoded protein: CASRDRATNEKLFF.

The rearrangement links TRBV6-5 to TRBJ2-5, with D unresolved. Trimming removed 4 bases at V and 2 bases at J, with 2 bases between. This CDR3 is built from 11 residues. Germline V gives CDR1 MNHEY, CDR2 SVGAGI. CDR3 bases: TGTGCCAGCAGTTTACAAGAGACCCAGTACTTC. It is translated as CASSLQETQYF.

The V and J genes are TRBV5-1 and TRBJ1-2, with 8 bases matching TRBD1. The junction had 6 bases not matched to a gene; V was cut back by 0 bases and J by 8 bases. Per germline, CDR1 SGHRS and CDR2 YFSETQ. The CDR3 sequence is 14 residues long. CDR3 in DNA: TGCGCCAGCAGCTTGGGGACAGGGTACGTGGGCTACACCTTC. Its translation: CASSLGTGYVGYTF.

This chain connects TRBV9 to TRBJ2-3; 7 bases agree with TRBD2. Germline trimming cut 0 bases from V and 2 bases from J; bases unmatched to any gene: 15. Germline assignment: CDR1 SGDLS and CDR2 YYNGEE. The CDR3 loop spans 19 amino acids. The CDR3 DNA reads as TGTGCCAGCAGCGTAGGGGAGGGTGAGGGCGGAATCCTCACAGATACGCAGTATTTT. Translated, it gives CASSVGEGEGGILTDTQYF.

The chain combines TRBV5-1 with TRBJ2-7, with 7 bases identical to TRBD1. There are 14 residues in the CDR3. The V gene's germline CDR1 is SGHRS and CDR2 YFSETQ. V gave up 5 bases and J gave up 3 bases; unmatched junction bases: 8. CDR3 DNA: TGCGCCAGCAGTCAGACAGGGTTATACTACGAGCAGTACTTC. Amino acids: CASSQTGLYYEQYF.

This rearrangement joins TRBV11-3 to TRBJ2-2; D is undetermined. Per germline, CDR1 SGHNT and CDR2 YENEEA. The CDR3 contains 14 residues. V shed 4 bases and J shed 4 bases, with 10 bases lying between them. CDR3 bases: TGTGCCAGCAGCTCTGGCACCCCCACCGGGGAGCTGTTTTTT. It yields the protein CASSSGTPTGELFF.

V usage is TRBV29-1 and J usage is TRBJ1-2; 7 nucleotides line up with TRBD1. Germline CDR1 SQVTM, CDR2 ANQGSEA. The CDR3 length is 10 residues. J gave up 6 bases and V 7 bases, and 2 bases lay outside the gene matches. CDR3 bases: TGCAGCGCCGGACAGGATGGCTACACCTTC. Translated, it gives CSAGQDGYTF.

The J gene is TRBJ2-1, the V gene TRBV7-9; 7 positions match TRBD1. This CDR3 contains 13 residues. V lost 6 bases and J lost 9; bases outside the gene matches: 8. CDR1 and CDR2 (germline): SEHNR, FQNEAQ (reference sequence). The DNA of the CDR3 is TGTGCCAGCAGTGGAACAGGGGTTGGTGAGCAGTTCTTC. This codes for CASSGTGVGEQFF.

The J gene is TRBJ2-5, the V gene TRBV6-6, with D possibly matching TRBD2 (5 bases). The CDR3 length is 14 residues. V lost 8 bases, J lost 2 bases, and 15 bases lay in between. CDR1 and CDR2 (germline): MNHNY, SVGAGI (reference sequence). This CDR3 reads CASRGIPPQETQYF. The CDR3, as DNA: TGTGCCAGCCGAGGGATCCCACCTCAAGAGACCCAGTACTTC.